These 23 T cell receptor beta chains originate from one sample sequenced in a study of vaccination and CD4 T cells after COVID-19. Sequencing of DNA taken from cultured CD4+ T cells relied on the Oncomine TCR Beta short-read assay. A single record per CDR3 protein comes from TCRdb applying MiXCR to the PCR reads. The sample carries about 5,700 distinct CDR3 sequences, about 37% recorded once. These receptors are not linked to any known antigen. Treatment described: approximately 9-day PBMC culture with coronavirus spike peptide pools or control peptides (ViraFEST assay). Gathering of the CD4+ T cells, from the unexposed donor, took place before the COVID-19 pandemic (2011-2018). The specimen sequenced was CD4+ T cells from blood, cultured in vitro. These receptors were obtained from a human donor in good health.

This clonotype has a handful of counts. This sequence joins TRBV7-2 and TRBJ2-5; D gene ambiguous. V was clipped by 1 base and J by 4 bases, with 7 bases between them. Germline CDR1 is SGHTA and CDR2 is FQGNSA. The CDR3 runs 13 residues. The CDR3 DNA sequence: TGTGCCAGCAGCTTAGTCAAAGGAGAGACCCAGTACTTC. Translating it yields CASSLVKGETQYF.

This rearrangement joins TRBV10-1 to TRBJ1-1; D is possibly TRBD1 (5 bases). CDR3 length: 15 amino acids. Germline V gene lookup returns CDR1 WNHNN and CDR2 SYGVQD (reference sequence). The germline V and J ends were trimmed by 0 bases and 10 bases, with 18 bases remaining between them. CDR3: CASSESQQGRVRAFF. CDR3 DNA sequence: TGCGCCAGCAGTGAGTCACAGCAGGGAAGGGTACGAGCTTTCTTT.

The J gene is TRBJ1-6, the V gene TRBV6-1; tentative D call: TRBD1 (5 bases). V shed 4 bases and J shed 6 bases, with 10 bases lying between them. Germline values: CDR1 MNHNS, CDR2 SASEGT. The CDR3 runs to 14 residues. The CDR3 reads CASSATDRNSPLHF. In DNA, the CDR3 is TGTGCCAGCAGTGCGACAGATCGTAATTCACCCCTCCACTTT.

This chain connects TRBV4-2 to TRBJ1-1, with D uncertain. CDR1 and CDR2 from the germline V gene are LGHNA and YNFKEQ. The CDR3 totals 15 residues. Trimming cost V 3 bases and J 1 base, with 12 bases left between them. As DNA, the CDR3 is TGTGCCAGCAGCCAGGAAGAACGAGGGAACACTGAAGCTTTCTTT. Its protein product is CASSQEERGNTEAFF.

The CDR3, as DNA: TGCAGTGCTAGAGGACAGCTAAATCAGCCCCAGCATTTT. Its protein is CSARGQLNQPQHF. This chain links TRBV20-1 with TRBJ1-5; D may be TRBD1 (5 bases). Germline CDR1 DFQATT, CDR2 SNEGSKA (reference sequence). CDR3 size: 13 residues. Trimming took 1 base from V and 4 from J, leaving 8 bases between them.

The rearrangement joins TRBV5-8 to TRBJ1-2; a weak D match, TRBD1 (6 bases). V was pared by 1 base and J by 2 bases, with 15 bases between. The germline V gene encodes CDR1 SGHTS and CDR2 YDEGEE. The CDR3 spans 16 residues. The CDR3 is CASSLWDITTNYGYTF. In nucleotides, the CDR3 is TGTGCCAGCAGCTTGTGGGACATTACGACGAACTATGGCTACACCTTC.

This clonotype was detected a few times. The chain employs TRBV2 and TRBJ2-1; D is unclear. Trimming shortened V by 10 bases and J by 2 bases, and 12 bases separated the two germline ends. Germline CDR1 SNHLY, CDR2 FYNNEI. The CDR3 runs 13 residues. The DNA of the CDR3 is TGTGCCATCATCAGGAACCCCTACAATGAGCAGTTCTTC. Translation: CAIIRNPYNEQFF.

This clonotype was found a few times. The CDR3 spells CASSYTVGGQSPLHF. In nucleotides, the CDR3 is TGTGCCAGCAGCTATACTGTAGGGGGCCAATCACCCCTCCACTTT. The V and J genes are TRBV7-8 and TRBJ1-6; 7 nucleotides align to TRBD1. This CDR3 comprises 15 residues. V was pared by 4 bases and J by 10 bases, with 10 bases of the junction left unmatched. CDR1 and CDR2 (germline): SGHVS, FQNEAQ.

The genes are TRBV2 and TRBJ1-5; weak D call: TRBD1 (6 bases). The germline V gene has CDR1 SNHLY and CDR2 FYNNEI. The CDR3 consists of 12 residues. Trimming removed 7 bases from V and 12 bases from J, with 16 bases in between. CDR3 sequence (DNA): TGTGCCAGCAATCCGGGACGGGGGCTCCAGCATTTT. Its protein product is CASNPGRGLQHF.

The chain is built from TRBV18 and TRBJ1-5, with D possibly matching TRBD1 (5 bases). Trimming took off 3 bases at V and 4 bases at J, with 7 bases between the two ends. Germline CDR1 reads KGHSH; CDR2 reads LQKENI. This CDR3 comprises 13 residues. CDR3 nucleotides: TGTGCCAGCTCACCGGGGCTAAATCAGCCCCAGCATTTT. Its translation: CASSPGLNQPQHF.

This clonotype was seen only a few times. The V call is TRBV20-1, the J call TRBJ2-5, with TRBD2 identical over 11 bases. After removal of 7 bases from V and 2 bases from J, the junction contained 9 bases not matched to a gene. CDR3 length equals 15 residues. The V gene's germline CDR1 is DFQATT and CDR2 SNEGSKA (reference sequence). The CDR3 DNA reads TGCAGTGGAAATCTAGCGGGGGGTAGTCAAGAGACCCAGTACTTC. Amino acids: CSGNLAGGSQETQYF.

This clonotype was seen a handful of times. The CDR3: CASTPTPWDGYTF. CDR3 DNA: TGTGCCAGCACCCCAACCCCTTGGGATGGCTACACCTTC. The gene calls are TRBV6-1 and TRBJ1-2; D gene uncertain. CDR3 length equals 13 residues. Germline V gives CDR1 MNHNS, CDR2 SASEGT. Between the trimmed V and J ends, which lost 7 bases and 6 bases, there was a span of 15 bases.

This clonotype has only a few counts. This chain joins TRBV12-3 or TRBV12-4 and TRBJ1-5, with no clear D. Trimming removed 7 bases from V and 0 bases from J, with 13 bases in between. The CDR3 extends over 15 amino acids. CDR3 in amino acids: CASTSTDYSNQPQHF. CDR3 sequence (DNA): TGTGCCAGCACCTCCACGGACTATAGCAATCAGCCCCAGCATTTT.

This clonotype was seen a few times. The V and J genes are TRBV20-1 and TRBJ2-2; D call uncertain. From germline, CDR1 is DFQATT and CDR2 SNEGSKA (reference sequence). The ends were cut back, 4 bases at V and 3 bases at J, with 12 bases in the middle. The CDR3 has 14 amino acids. The CDR3 here is CSAMSGRDTGELFF. In DNA form, the CDR3 reads TGCAGTGCTATGTCCGGGCGCGACACCGGGGAGCTGTTTTTT.

CDR3 bases: TGTGCCAGCAGCTTAGACAGGAGCTCTGGAAACACCATATATTTT. Translating it yields CASSLDRSSGNTIYF. This chain connects TRBV7-6 to TRBJ1-3; the D gene is possibly TRBD1 (5 bases). Germline V gene data show CDR1 as SGHVS and CDR2 as FNYEAQ. The CDR3 is 15 amino acids. The V end lost 1 base, the J end lost 0 bases, and 7 bases lay between the germline ends.

The chain has TRBV6-5 and TRBJ1-2; tentatively, D is TRBD1 (5 bases). The CDR3 sequence is 13 residues long. Germline CDR1 reads MNHEY; CDR2 reads SVGAGI. Trimming left V 4 bases short and J 6 bases short, with 12 bases between. In nucleotides, the CDR3 is TGTGCCAGCAGTTTATCAGGGACCCATGGCTACACCTTC. Translation: CASSLSGTHGYTF.

There are a few counts of this clonotype. The chain couples TRBV7-3 to TRBJ1-1; weak D call: TRBD1 (6 bases). The CDR3 is made up of 13 amino acids. Trimming cost V 5 bases and J 6 bases, with 13 bases left between them. Germline assignment: CDR1 SGHTA and CDR2 FQGTGA. The CDR3 DNA is TGTGCCAGCAGCCCAAGGGGGACGTCTGAAGCTTTCTTT. Protein product: CASSPRGTSEAFF.

The chain combines TRBV7-9 with TRBJ2-3; the match to TRBD2 covers 9 bases. This CDR3 has 13 residues. Losses at the gene ends were 7 bases for V and 3 bases for J; bases not matched to a gene: 2. Germline lookup yields CDR1 SEHNR and CDR2 FQNEAQ (reference sequence). CDR3 amino acids: CASTSGVTDTQYF. The DNA of the CDR3 is TGTGCCAGCACTAGCGGGGTAACAGATACGCAGTATTTT. The whole variable domain, remainder taken from reference TRBV7-9 and TRBJ2-3, is DTGVSQNPRHKITKRGQNVTFRCDPISEHNRLYWYRQTLGQGPEFLTYFQNEAQLEKSRLLSDRFSAERPKGSFSTLEIQRTEQGDSAMYLCASTSGVTDTQYFGPGTRLTVL.

This clonotype turned up a few times. The chain combines TRBV19 with TRBJ1-5, with a weak D call TRBD1 (6 bases). Trimming removed 10 bases from V and 2 bases from J, with 18 bases in between. CDR3 length: 15 residues. The germline V gene encodes CDR1 LNHDA and CDR2 SQIVND (reference sequence). As DNA, the CDR3 is TGTGCCACCAAAGAGACAGGCGGGGGCAATCAGCCCCAGCATTTT. It is translated as CATKETGGGNQPQHF.

V and J are TRBV12-3 or TRBV12-4 and TRBJ1-1; D is unresolved. The CDR3 length is 13 residues. The V end lost 3 bases, the J end lost 2 bases, and 7 bases lay between the germline ends. CDR3 DNA: TGTGCCAGCAGTTTTGTAGGTAACACTGAAGCTTTCTTT. It codes for CASSFVGNTEAFF.

Only a few counts were recorded for this clonotype. The V gene is TRBV20-1, the J gene TRBJ1-2; D ambiguous. V lost 0 bases, J lost 5 bases, and 13 bases lay in between. CDR3 length: 14 amino acids. CDR1 is DFQATT, CDR2 SNEGSKA, per germline (reference sequence). The CDR3 coding sequence is TGCAGTGCTAGAGACCTGAGACGAGATTATGGCTACACCTTC. Translating it yields CSARDLRRDYGYTF.

A single count supports this clonotype. The chain has TRBV2 and TRBJ1-3; D is ambiguous. This CDR3 has 14 residues. Germline CDR1 and CDR2: SNHLY and FYNNEI. V gave up 3 bases and J gave up 0 bases, with 6 bases separating them. The CDR3 region has the DNA TGTGCCAGCAGTGACCTATTCTCTGGAAACACCATATATTTT. Residues: CASSDLFSGNTIYF.

The V and J genes are TRBV7-9 and TRBJ1-1; a possible D gene is TRBD1 (6 bases). V was shortened by 5 bases and J by 5 bases, with 12 bases between the two germline ends. CDR1 is SEHNR, CDR2 FQNEAQ, per germline (reference sequence). The CDR3 covers 13 residues. CDR3 DNA sequence: TGTGCCAGCAGCGTCAACAGGGATACTGAAGCTTTCTTT. Its protein is CASSVNRDTEAFF.